Below are 29 T cell receptor beta chains sequenced from a single sample in a study of blood T cell repertoires in COVID-19. Method: immunoSEQ multiplex PCR; TCRdb's copy keeps in-frame clones and lacks some. Here the sample spans about 160,000 clones, approximately 80% being singletons. The source material was PBMCs or T cells enriched from blood (not recorded which). These TCRs come from a woman aged 55-75 years who had recovered from COVID-19.

The chain joins TRBV2 to TRBJ2-7, with unresolved D. The CDR3 has 14 residues. V lost 2 bases and J 0 bases, leaving 8 bases between the germline ends. The germline CDR1 and CDR2 sequences are SNHLY and FYNNEI. CDR3 DNA sequence: TGTGCCAGCAGTGAAACGCGTAGCTCCTACGAGCAGTACTTC. Its translation: CASSETRSSYEQYF. The full variable domain, completed using reference TRBV2 and TRBJ2-7, is EPEVTQTPSHQVTQMGQEVILRCVPISNHLYFYWYRQILGQKVEFLVSFYNNEISEKSEIFDDQFSVERPDGSNFTLKIRSTKLEDSAMYFCASSETRSSYEQYFGPGTRLTVT.

The chain carries TRBV11-2 and TRBJ2-7, with D possibly matching TRBD1 (5 bases). Germline assignment: CDR1 SGHAT and CDR2 FQNNGV. V shed 1 base and J shed 2 bases, with 12 bases lying between them. This CDR3 region has 15 residues. The DNA of the CDR3 is TGTGCCAGCAGCTTAGCCGGAAAGACAGCCTACGAGCAGTACTTC. Translating it yields CASSLAGKTAYEQYF. Looking up the rest from reference TRBV11-2 and TRBJ2-7 gives the full variable domain: EAGVAQSPRYKIIEKRQSVAFWCNPISGHATLYWYQQILGQGPKLLIQFQNNGVVDDSQLPKDRFSAERLKGVDSTLKIQPAKLEDSAVYLCASSLAGKTAYEQYFGPGTRLTVT.

The table lists this clone with a count of one. V usage is TRBV9 and J usage is TRBJ2-1; 16 bases are a match to TRBD2. The CDR3 sequence is 15 residues long. Germline V lookup: CDR1 SGDLS, CDR2 YYNGEE. The J segment lost 8 bases and the V segment lost 2 bases, leaving 1 base of the junction unmatched. CDR3 DNA sequence: TGTGCCAGCAGCGTCGGGACTAGCGGGGGGGATGAGCAGTTCTTC. Translated: CASSVGTSGGDEQFF.

The chain recombines TRBV5-1 with TRBJ1-3; D gene uncertain. From germline, CDR1 is SGHRS and CDR2 YFSETQ. V was clipped by 1 base and J by 1 base, with 12 bases between them. This CDR3 is 16 amino acids long. As DNA, the CDR3 is TGCGCCAGCAGCTTGATTGGTCGGGGTTCTGGAAACACCATATATTTT. It specifies CASSLIGRGSGNTIYF.

The chain joins TRBV15 to TRBJ2-1; 7 nucleotides match TRBD2. The V and J ends lost 5 bases and 7 bases, in that order; junction bases with no gene match: 11. Germline lookup yields CDR1 LNHNV and CDR2 YYDKDF (reference sequence). This CDR3 is 15 amino acids long. In DNA, the CDR3 is TGTGCCACCAGCTCTGTAGGGACTACATGGAATGAGCAGTTCTTC. This sequence encodes CATSSVGTTWNEQFF.

The J gene is TRBJ2-7, the V gene TRBV4-1; D possibly corresponds to TRBD2 (7 bases). This CDR3 is 14 amino acids long. Trimming removed 1 base at V and 4 bases at J, with 11 bases between. Germline values: CDR1 MGHRA, CDR2 YSYEKL. The CDR3 reads CASSQVGGAYEQYF. The CDR3 coding sequence is TGCGCCAGCAGCCAAGTTGGGGGGGCGTACGAGCAGTACTTC.

The V gene is TRBV18, the J gene TRBJ2-2; 15 nucleotides align to TRBD2. The CDR3 has 20 amino acids. V lost 6 bases to trimming and J lost 0 bases; unmatched junction nucleotides: 11. Germline lookup yields CDR1 KGHSH and CDR2 LQKENI. CDR3 in amino acids: CASSRGRGLAGGPNTGELFF. For the CDR3, the DNA is TGTGCCAGCTCCCGCGGAAGGGGACTAGCGGGGGGACCGAACACCGGGGAGCTGTTTTTT.

The chain links TRBV27 to TRBJ1-1, with D perhaps matching TRBD1 (6 bases). The CDR3 has 14 amino acids. Trimming left V 6 bases short and J 6 bases short, with 17 bases between. CDR1 and CDR2 (germline): MNHEY, SMNVEV (reference sequence). In DNA form, the CDR3 reads TGTGCCAGCAGCCATATAACAGGGTTGGCTGAAGCTTTCTTT. Its translation: CASSHITGLAEAFF.

A note on this clone: No conserved phenylalanine or tryptophan ends this CDR3, so it is likely a read error. The limits of the CDR3 on the DNA are not certain, so only TCRdb's listed CDR3 is given. The chain recombines TRBV6-4 with TRBJ1-1. Germline-derived CDR1 and CDR2 are MRHNA and SNTAGT. The CDR3 is 10 residues long, counting both termini. CDR3 sequence: CASSDWWGGD.

The V call is TRBV5-1, the J call TRBJ2-7, with 10 nucleotides matching TRBD1. The V segment lost 3 bases and the J segment 3 bases; nucleotides outside the gene matches: 3. Germline CDR1 and CDR2: SGHRS and YFSETQ. The CDR3 is 14 residues long. CDR3 residues: CASSSGDRGYEQYF. The CDR3, as DNA: TGCGCCAGCAGCTCTGGGGACAGGGGCTACGAGCAGTACTTC.

This chain joins TRBV18 and TRBJ1-2; no clear D. The V end was cut by 3 bases, the J end by 3 bases, with 8 bases between. Looked up from germline, CDR1 is KGHSH and CDR2 is LQKENI. This CDR3 comprises 13 residues. This CDR3 reads CASSPEEDYGYTF. The DNA of the CDR3 is TGTGCCAGCTCACCGGAGGAGGACTATGGCTACACCTTC.

This clone was seen a few times. The V and J genes are TRBV6-5 and TRBJ2-7; D uncertain. Trimming shortened V by 8 bases and J by 2 bases, and 16 bases separated the two germline ends. Germline CDR1 is MNHEY and CDR2 is SVGAGI. The length of the CDR3 is 14 residues. CDR3 loop: CASSGAAMPYEQYF. CDR3 bases: TGTGCCAGCTCTGGAGCCGCGATGCCCTACGAGCAGTACTTC.

The chain has TRBV4-2 and TRBJ2-3; TRBD2 matches at 11 bases. V dropped 1 base and J dropped 4; count of bases not matched to a gene: 1. Germline V gives CDR1 LGHNA, CDR2 YNFKEQ. CDR3 length equals 15 residues. CDR3 nucleotides: TGTGCCAGCAGCCAAGTAGCGGGGGGGCCAGATACGCAGTATTTT. It encodes CASSQVAGGPDTQYF.

This clone was picked up a small number of times. This sequence joins TRBV6-5 and TRBJ1-2; 9 bases line up with TRBD1. V trimming: 6 bases; J trimming: 4 bases; junction bases outside the gene matches: 0. This CDR3 region has 12 residues. Germline values: CDR1 MNHEY, CDR2 SVGAGI. CDR3 sequence reads: CASRGQGYGYTF. DNA of the CDR3: TGTGCCAGCAGGGGACAGGGCTATGGCTACACCTTC.

The rearrangement joins TRBV18 to TRBJ2-1, with TRBD2 matching over 9 bases. The CDR3 contains 16 residues. The germline V gene has CDR1 KGHSH and CDR2 LQKENI. Unmatched junction bases numbered 6, after V lost 3 bases and J lost 3 bases. The CDR3 DNA follows: TGTGCCAGCTCACCTCCAAGCGGGGGGTTCTACAATGAGCAGTTCTTC. Its translation: CASSPPSGGFYNEQFF.

This clone has at least ten counts. The rearrangement uses TRBV9 and TRBJ2-3; 9 bases are a match to TRBD2. V lost 6 bases to trimming and J lost 8 bases; unmatched junction nucleotides: 13. CDR3 length: 15 residues. The germline gives CDR1 SGDLS, CDR2 YYNGEE. The CDR3 coding sequence is TGTGCCAGCAAAGGCGGGGGGGCCAGTAAGGGTACGCAGTATTTT. Encoded protein: CASKGGGASKGTQYF.

This clone was seen more than once but under ten times. The chain links TRBV6-5 to TRBJ1-2, with D maybe TRBD1 (6 bases). The CDR3 covers 13 residues. The germline CDR1 and CDR2 sequences are MNHEY and SVGAGI. Between the trimmed V and J ends, which lost 6 bases and 6 bases, there was a span of 14 bases. CDR3 loop: CASSHLSGDGYTF. In DNA form, the CDR3 reads TGTGCCAGCAGCCACCTGTCAGGGGATGGCTACACCTTC.

V is TRBV5-1 and J is TRBJ2-7, with a possible D match to TRBD2 (5 bases). The germline CDR1 and CDR2 sequences are SGHRS and YFSETQ. This CDR3 contains 12 residues. The germline V and J ends were trimmed by 4 bases and 9 bases, with 14 bases remaining between them. CDR3 nucleotide sequence: TGCGCCAGCAGCCCGGACTGGCTGGGGCAGTACTTC. Translated: CASSPDWLGQYF.

This clone was seen a single time. This rearrangement joins TRBV9 to TRBJ2-6; perhaps TRBD2 as D (5 bases). Germline-derived CDR1 and CDR2 are SGDLS and YYNGEE. The CDR3 totals 16 residues. Trimming took off 0 bases at V and 4 bases at J, with 11 bases between the two ends. This chain's CDR3 is CASSVVATRGANVLTF. In DNA form, the CDR3 reads TGTGCCAGCAGCGTAGTAGCGACCAGAGGGGCCAACGTCCTGACTTTC. Complete variable domain (other parts from reference TRBV9 and TRBJ2-6): DSGVTQTPKHLITATGQRVTLRCSPRSGDLSVYWYQQSLDQGLQFLIQYYNGEERAKGNILERFSAQQFPDLHSELNLSSLELGDSALYFCASSVVATRGANVLTFGAGSRLTVL.

This chain connects TRBV30 to TRBJ1-1; D ambiguous. Germline V gene sequence: CDR1 GTSNPN, CDR2 SVGIG (reference sequence). The CDR3 loop spans 13 amino acids. The V and J ends lost 1 base and 3 bases respectively, with 9 bases between them. CDR3 bases: TGTGCCTGGAGTGAGGCGCGGGACACTGAAGCTTTCTTT. Its protein product is CAWSEARDTEAFF.

The chain couples TRBV3-1 (or the pseudogene TRBV3-2) to TRBJ2-5; 10 bases match TRBD2. This CDR3 comprises 20 residues. J lost 1 base, V lost 0 bases, and 14 bases had no gene match. The V gene's germline CDR1 is LGHDT and CDR2 YNNKEL (reference sequence). CDR3 nucleotides: TGTGCCAGCAGCCAAGATGTCCCCCGAGCGGGGGGGCTTCCCCAAGAGACCCAGTACTTC. The encoded protein is CASSQDVPRAGGLPQETQYF.

This chain connects TRBV5-1 to TRBJ1-1; TRBD1 matches 7 bases. The CDR3 contains 15 residues. The V segment lost 10 bases and the J segment 2 bases; nucleotides outside the gene matches: 14. In germline, CDR1 is SGHRS, CDR2 YFSETQ. The CDR3 protein is CAHVGGWGRNTEAFF. For the CDR3, the DNA is TGCGCCCACGTAGGGGGCTGGGGTCGCAACACTGAAGCTTTCTTT.

V is TRBV21-1 and J is TRBJ1-2; the listed D gene, TRBD1, was not tested against the DNA. TRBV21-1 is a pseudogene locus. CDR3 length: 15 amino acids. In nucleotides, the CDR3 is TGTGCCAGCAGCAAAGCTATCGACAGGGTCTATGGCTACACCTTC. It specifies CASSKAIDRVYGYTF.

This clone was observed a few times. The chain combines TRBV19 with TRBJ2-4; 7 bases map to TRBD1. The CDR3 has 15 residues. V lost 1 base and J lost 0; bases outside the gene matches: 0. Germline V CDR1 and CDR2: LNHDA, SQIVND (reference sequence). In DNA form, the CDR3 reads TGTGCCAGTAGTATAGGACAGGGAGCCAAAAACATTCAGTACTTC. Protein sequence: CASSIGQGAKNIQYF.

The chain combines TRBV19 with TRBJ1-3, with TRBD1 matching 7 bases. V trimming: 6 bases; J trimming: 0 bases; junction bases outside the gene matches: 14. The germline gives CDR1 LNHDA, CDR2 SQIVND (reference sequence). The CDR3 runs to 18 residues. The CDR3 bases are TGTGCCAGTAGACCAGCATACAGGGGAAAAGGCTCTGGAAACACCATATATTTT. It yields the protein CASRPAYRGKGSGNTIYF.

The J gene is TRBJ1-4, the V gene TRBV7-2, with unresolved D. This CDR3 has 14 amino acids. V was clipped by 7 bases and J by 8 bases, with 17 bases between them. Germline CDR1 SGHTA, CDR2 FQGNSA. The CDR3 DNA reads as TGTGCCAGCATGGAGGAGGGTCCGGAGGAAAAACTGTTTTTT. It translates to CASMEEGPEEKLFF.

J is TRBJ1-1 and V is TRBV4-2; no reliable D call. Germline CDR1 and CDR2: LGHNA and YNFKEQ. Trimming took off 0 bases at V and 0 bases at J, with 5 bases between the two ends. The CDR3 covers 14 residues. The CDR3 DNA is TGTGCCAGCAGCCAAGATCTTCTGAACACTGAAGCTTTCTTT. The encoded protein is CASSQDLLNTEAFF.

CDR3 residues: CASSGTGADGYTF. CDR3 DNA: TGCGCCAGCAGCGGTACAGGGGCTGATGGCTACACCTTC. The chain joins TRBV5-1 to TRBJ1-2; 7 nucleotides agree with TRBD1. CDR1 and CDR2 (germline): SGHRS, YFSETQ. The V and J ends lost 4 bases and 6 bases, in that order; junction bases with no gene match: 6. This CDR3 is built from 13 residues.

The genes are TRBV5-1 and TRBJ2-5, with 9 bases identical to TRBD1. CDR3 length: 14 residues. Germline V gene data show CDR1 as SGHRS and CDR2 as YFSETQ. The J segment lost 2 bases and the V segment lost 4 bases, leaving 3 bases of the junction unmatched. The CDR3 region is CASSPGQGQETQYF. In nucleotides, the CDR3 is TGCGCCAGCAGCCCTGGACAGGGGCAAGAGACCCAGTACTTC.